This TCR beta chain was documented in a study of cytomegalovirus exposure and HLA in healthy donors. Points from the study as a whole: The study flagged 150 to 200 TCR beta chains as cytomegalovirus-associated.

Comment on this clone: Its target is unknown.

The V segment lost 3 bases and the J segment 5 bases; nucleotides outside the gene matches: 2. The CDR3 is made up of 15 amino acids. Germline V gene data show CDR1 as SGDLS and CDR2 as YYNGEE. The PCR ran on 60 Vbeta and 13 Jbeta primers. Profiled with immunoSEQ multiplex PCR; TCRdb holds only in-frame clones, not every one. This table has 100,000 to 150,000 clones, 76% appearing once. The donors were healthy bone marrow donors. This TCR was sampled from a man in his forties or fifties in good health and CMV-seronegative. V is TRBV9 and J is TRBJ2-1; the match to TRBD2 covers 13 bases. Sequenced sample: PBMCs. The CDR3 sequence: CASSEGLAGDNEQFF. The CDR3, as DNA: TGTGCCAGCAGCGAAGGACTAGCGGGGGACAATGAGCAGTTCTTC.